This TCR beta chain is drawn from a study of T cells after yellow fever vaccination (dated by TCRdb to about 2019). Background for the entire study: Libraries from fractions with low cell numbers were prepared with the SMART-Seq v4 Ultra Low Input RNA kit. Two healthy male donors made up the cohort, one aged 18 to 29 years and the other aged 30 to 40 years. To follow T-cell clones before and after both primary and booster YFV17D yellow fever vaccination, bulk TCR alpha and beta repertoires underwent longitudinal sequencing. Blood was drawn at multiple timepoints before and after primary and secondary immunization, with bulk PBMC replicates and cell subsets isolated.

What the treatment or condition label conveys for this sample: live attenuated yellow fever vaccine strain. A standard Ficoll-Paque protocol was used to isolate PBMCs from peripheral blood. CD4 and CD8 T-cell fractions were isolated with Dynabeads CD4 and CD8 positive selection kits. TriZol was used to extract RNA from bulk PBMCs, CD4 and CD8 fractions, and dextramer-positive and dextramer-negative fractions. This clonotype was counted between two and nine times. Its antigen target is currently unknown. No quality values exist for individual bases; no much larger clone is one base distant. Study-wide conclusions, independent of this receptor: Because abundant contaminating clonotypes from the bulk population could be contained in FACS-sorted repertoires, computational filtering was required. Because the study included only two donors, the extent to which the findings can be generalized is limited. After the booster, most clones that had expanded after primary vaccination were detected again (roughly 95% of CD4 and more than 80% of CD8), suggesting broad maintenance of memory. Compared with the primary T-cell response, the secondary T-cell response was weaker but faster, peaking on day 5 rather than day 15. A small fraction of clonotypes appeared in both the CD4 and CD8 compartments, likely as a result of convergent recombination.

The sample was run on an Illumina NovaSeq 6000. TCR cDNA was synthesized by 5'RACE template switching, through which a universal primer site and unique molecular identifiers were introduced. Priming for cDNA synthesis came from both the TCR alpha and TCR beta constant segments. Library amplification used two PCR steps, and the second PCR step added sample barcodes and sequencing adapters. Sequencing of libraries was done on Illumina HiSeq 2500 (2x100 bp) or NovaSeq (2x150 bp). As for the original processing: Reads were demultiplexed and collapsed into UMI consensus sequences with MIGEC, and V(D)J alignment was performed with MiXCR. Using edgeR on replicate PBMC samples, clonotypes were called vaccine-responding if FDR was below 0.01 and the log2 fold change was above 5 up to day 15. CD4 or CD8 identity was assigned to each bulk clonotype according to whether the clonotype was present at higher abundance in the sequenced CD4 repertoire or the sequenced CD8 repertoire. TCRdb reprocessed the public reads (quality trimming at Q25 with fastp, clone calling with MiXCR) and kept in-frame beta chains. Rows are unified per CDR3 protein, each entry keeping the most common DNA and genes. These V and J calls derive from TCRdb rather than the authors' analysis. The sample yields some 300,000 distinct CDR3 sequences; roughly 8.7% were counted once. The ten top clones hold about 3.7% of the sample.

After removal of 2 bases from V and 1 base from J, the junction retains 6 bases not matched to a gene. Via the germline V gene, CDR1 is LGHNA and CDR2 YSLEER. There are 16 amino acids in the CDR3, from cysteine to phenylalanine inclusive. The read is trimmed to its CDR3 DNA, 48 bases read in frame from base 1. This specimen was CD4+ T cells sorted from PBMCs, taken 5 days after the yellow fever booster vaccination. The TCR originated in a man aged 18 to 30 who received the YFV17D yellow fever vaccine. Rearrangement joined TRBV4-3 to TRBJ2-3, with TRBD2 matching 7 junction bases. The CDR3 is CASSQSAGEGTDTQYF. The bases are TGCGCCAGCAGCCAATCTGCGGGAGAGGGCACAGATACGCAGTATTTT.